The present entry profiles one T cell receptor (beta chain) with its context. Antigen unknown. This record comes from a study of cytomegalovirus exposure and HLA in healthy donors. The study's findings and limits: 16,951 TCR beta sequences were associated with HLA alleles at 0.05 false discovery rate in a later analysis. Analysis was carried out at a later point, and it linked a missense DCLRE1C variant to TCR beta V- and J-gene trimming. High specificity and sensitivity for cytomegalovirus status were reported for the classifier.

Though probably carrying unrecorded immune exposures, donors were nominally healthy at sampling. 13 Jbeta primers and 60 Vbeta primers were used for the PCR. Profiled with immunoSEQ multiplex PCR; TCRdb holds only in-frame clones, not every one. The sample lists about 240,000 clones; approximately 82% were seen once. Germline V gene data show CDR1 as SGHNT and CDR2 as YENEEA. V gave up 4 bases and J gave up 3 bases, with 12 bases separating them. The CDR3 length is 15 residues. The V gene is TRBV11-3, the J gene TRBJ1-4; D is undetermined. This receptor was identified in a woman aged 60 to 75 in good health and CMV-seropositive. The sample comprised PBMCs. The CDR3 spells CASSSLPGPNEKLFF. The CDR3 nucleotides are TGTGCCAGCAGCTCCCTCCCGGGTCCTAATGAAAAACTGTTTTTT.